This is a list of T cell receptor beta chains from one sample in a study of brain metastases from non-small cell lung cancer. TCRdb's copy holds only in-frame clones and misses some; the assay was immunoSEQ multiplex PCR. This table holds roughly 500 clones, approximately 90% found once. The sequenced sample was tissue from a brain metastasis. The origin of the receptors is a donor over 35 with non-small cell lung cancer. The conserved cysteine and the conserved F or W are not part of the CDR3 here.

V gene	J gene	CDR3 protein
TRBV28	TRBJ1-6	ASSPFRGQGTNSPLH
TRBV19	TRBJ1-5	ASSIYTGREDQPQH
TRBV19	TRBJ1-2	ASSTVLTGGTGSDGYT
TRBV5-6	TRBJ1-5	ASSWTGGASQPQH
TRBV6-6	TRBJ2-7	ASSQIGAKQY
TRBV7-9	TRBJ1-1	ASRPETQGPNTEAF
TRBV6-5	TRBJ2-1	ASSFGTSGYNEQF
TRBV7-2	TRBJ2-4	ASSLLAGDKNIQY
TRBV12-3/TRBV12-4	TRBJ2-4	ASSFPSIGIQY
TRBV9	TRBJ2-5	ASSAMGLAAKETQY
TRBV28	TRBJ2-7	ASSSRRDEQY
TRBV27	TRBJ1-1	ASSSLSHRDTEAF
TRBV7-3	TRBJ2-2	ASSLREDGELF
TRBV18	TRBJ1-1	ASSPRQAHEAF
TRBV7-2	TRBJ1-5	ASSSLGALSNQPQH
TRBV2	TRBJ1-1	ASSERITAALMNTEAF
TRBV25-1	TRBJ2-5	ASSPWSGEGETQY
TRBV4-1	TRBJ2-1	ASSQWGTMNEQF
TRBV6-6	TRBJ1-5	ASSYPTRYNQPQH
TRBV4-1	TRBJ2-7	ASSHRQRDYEQY
TRBV4-1	TRBJ2-7	ASSHEGSTYEQY
TRBV28	TRBJ2-1	ASKRASGHNEQF
TRBV19	TRBJ2-1	ASSPPAGERYNEQF
TRBV3-1/TRBV3-2	TRBJ1-6	ASSWDRGLYNSPLH
TRBV28	TRBJ1-2	ASTPREYGYT
TRBV6-5	TRBJ2-7	ASSYSGEQY
TRBV4-1	TRBJ2-5	ASSQDDRVGETQY
TRBV4-1	TRBJ1-1	ASSFRRTARGEVF
TRBV28	TRBJ2-7	ASTPPQSYEQY
TRBV5-8	TRBJ1-1	ASSLLNTEAF
TRBV6-1	TRBJ2-7	ASTTFSNPYEQY
TRBV7-8	TRBJ1-1	ASSLYVGVGTEAF
TRBV27	TRBJ2-3	ASSLQDPSTDTQY
TRBV19	TRBJ1-1	ASSPQHINTEAF
TRBV24-1	TRBJ2-5	ATSDGGTETQY
TRBV6-1	TRBJ1-1	ASSEPAHWDAEAF
TRBV28	TRBJ2-7	ASSLPSRAEETYEQY
TRBV28	TRBJ2-3	ASSPAGPSTDTQY
TRBV3-1/TRBV3-2	TRBJ2-7	ASSLVGVLDEQY
TRBV15	TRBJ1-5	ATREANTEVLNQPQH
TRBV4-1	TRBJ2-6	ANSPTSGANVLT
TRBV7-9	TRBJ2-2	ASSYPTTVTGELF
TRBV4-2	TRBJ2-3	ASSPLGAGLTDTQY
TRBV18	TRBJ1-1	ASSPTGRPTEAF
TRBV9	TRBJ1-5	ASDRDGNQPQH
TRBV11-3	TRBJ2-1	ASSPLEGEQF
TRBV6-1	TRBJ1-5	ASSEYGTLDQPQH
TRBV4-3	TRBJ2-7	ASSLGAFYEQY
TRBV7-2	TRBJ1-2	ASSADGTGGGSHGYT
TRBV3-1/TRBV3-2	TRBJ1-2	ASSPGTAGGYT
TRBV18	TRBJ1-2	ASSPPGEGGDYGYT
TRBV6-2/TRBV6-3	TRBJ1-1	ASSYSVGQGATEAF
TRBV10-2	TRBJ1-2	ASSERGGLPTYGYT